This TCR beta chain was captured by sequencing in a study of T cells in Graves' hyperthyroidism and ophthalmopathy. General study results and limits: In the analysis, a 13 V-J model separated ophthalmopathy from stable hyperthyroidism.

The trim removed 1 base at V and 8 bases at J, leaving 7 bases unmatched. Per the germline V gene, CDR1 is LGHNA and CDR2 is YNFKEQ. CDR3 length: 15 residues. This clonotype has a count of ten or more. No antigen is known for it. It was RNA transcripts that yielded the amplified TCR beta CDR3 regions. In the first-round RT-PCR of the TCR CDR3, the HTBI primer set was used. TCRdb analysed the multiplex PCR reads with MiXCR anew, one entry per CDR3 protein. Seen here are around 190,000 distinct CDR3 sequences, less than 20% observed once, and the top ten hold 40% to 65%. Sequencing was done on a sample of blood. The origin of this receptor is a woman in her fifties or sixties with Graves' hyperthyroidism. The V gene is TRBV4-2, the J gene TRBJ2-1, with 8 bases lining up with TRBD2. The CDR3 reads CASSQVLAEADEQFF. CDR3 coding DNA: TGTGCCAGCAGCCAAGTACTAGCGGAAGCGGATGAGCAGTTCTTC.